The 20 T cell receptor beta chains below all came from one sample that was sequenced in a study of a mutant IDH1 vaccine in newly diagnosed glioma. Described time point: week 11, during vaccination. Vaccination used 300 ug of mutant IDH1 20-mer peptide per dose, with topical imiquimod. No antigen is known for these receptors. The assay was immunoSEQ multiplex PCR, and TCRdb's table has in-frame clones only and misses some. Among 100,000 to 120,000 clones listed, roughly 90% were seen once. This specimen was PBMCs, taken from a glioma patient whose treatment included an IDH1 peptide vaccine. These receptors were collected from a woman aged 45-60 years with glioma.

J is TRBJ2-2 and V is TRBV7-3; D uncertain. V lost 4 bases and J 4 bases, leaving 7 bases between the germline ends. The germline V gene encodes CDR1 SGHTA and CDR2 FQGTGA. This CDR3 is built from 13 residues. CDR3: CASSSRGTGELFF. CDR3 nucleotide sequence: TGTGCCAGCAGCTCGCGAGGCACCGGGGAGCTGTTTTTT. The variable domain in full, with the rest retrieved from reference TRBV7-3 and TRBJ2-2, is GAGVSQTPSNKVTEKGKYVELRCDPISGHTALYWYRQSLGQGPEFLIYFQGTGAADDSGLPNDRFFAVRPEGSVSTLKIQRTERGDSAVYLCASSSRGTGELFFGEGSRLTVL.

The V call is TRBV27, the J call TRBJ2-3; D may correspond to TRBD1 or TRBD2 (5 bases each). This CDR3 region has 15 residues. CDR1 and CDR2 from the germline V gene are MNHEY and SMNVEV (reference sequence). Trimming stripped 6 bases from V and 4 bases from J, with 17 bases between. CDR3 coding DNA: TGTGCCAGCAGCCACGGGACCCACGGGGCAGATACGCAGTATTTT. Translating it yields CASSHGTHGADTQYF.

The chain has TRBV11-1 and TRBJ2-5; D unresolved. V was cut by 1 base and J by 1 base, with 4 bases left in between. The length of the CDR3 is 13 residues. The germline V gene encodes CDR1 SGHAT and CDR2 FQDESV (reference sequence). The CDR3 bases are TGTGCCAGCAGCTTAGGACTCCAAGAGACCCAGTACTTC. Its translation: CASSLGLQETQYF. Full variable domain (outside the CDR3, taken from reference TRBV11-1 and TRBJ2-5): EAEVAQSPRYKITEKSQAVAFWCDPISGHATLYWYRQILGQGPELLVQFQDESVVDDSQLPKDRFSAERLKGVDSTLKIQPAELGDSAMYLCASSLGLQETQYFGPGTRLLVL.

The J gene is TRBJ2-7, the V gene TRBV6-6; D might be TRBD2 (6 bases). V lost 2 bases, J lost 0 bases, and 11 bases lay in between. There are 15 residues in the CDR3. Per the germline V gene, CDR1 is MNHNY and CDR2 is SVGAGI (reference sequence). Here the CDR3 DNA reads TGTGCCAGCAGTTACGAGGGGAGGAGCTCCTACGAGCAGTACTTC. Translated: CASSYEGRSSYEQYF.

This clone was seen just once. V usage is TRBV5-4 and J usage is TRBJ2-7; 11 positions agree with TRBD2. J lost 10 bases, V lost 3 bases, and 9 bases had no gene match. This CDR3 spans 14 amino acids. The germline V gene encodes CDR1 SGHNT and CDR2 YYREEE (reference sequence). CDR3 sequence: CASSSTGTSGAQYF. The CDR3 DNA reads TGTGCCAGCAGCTCTACCGGGACTAGCGGAGCCCAGTACTTC.

The CDR3 DNA follows: TGCGCCAGCAGCTTGATCTCCCCTACTAGCGGGGCGAACACCGGGGAGCTGTTTTTT. It specifies CASSLISPTSGANTGELFF. J is TRBJ2-2 and V is TRBV5-1; 10 bases match TRBD2. The germline CDR1 and CDR2 sequences are SGHRS and YFSETQ. Germline trimming cut 1 base from V and 0 bases from J; bases unmatched to any gene: 9. The CDR3 has 19 amino acids. Based on the CDR3 plus reference TRBV5-1 and TRBJ2-2, the full variable domain is KAGVTQTPRYLIKTRGQQVTLSCSPISGHRSVSWYQQTPGQGLQFLFEYFSETQRNKGNFPGRFSGRQFSNSRSEMNVSTLELGDSALYLCASSLISPTSGANTGELFFGEGSRLTVL.

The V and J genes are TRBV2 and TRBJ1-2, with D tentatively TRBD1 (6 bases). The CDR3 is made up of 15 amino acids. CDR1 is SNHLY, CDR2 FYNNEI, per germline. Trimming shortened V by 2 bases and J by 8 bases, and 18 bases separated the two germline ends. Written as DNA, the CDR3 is TGTGCCAGCAGTGAACACAGGGTTGGGTCTGGAGGCTACACCTTC. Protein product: CASSEHRVGSGGYTF.

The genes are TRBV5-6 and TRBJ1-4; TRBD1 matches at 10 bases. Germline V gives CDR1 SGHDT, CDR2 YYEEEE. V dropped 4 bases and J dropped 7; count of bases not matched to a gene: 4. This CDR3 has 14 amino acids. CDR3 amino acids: CASSLRDRGEKLFF. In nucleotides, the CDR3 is TGTGCCAGCAGCCTCCGGGACAGGGGTGAAAAACTGTTTTTT.

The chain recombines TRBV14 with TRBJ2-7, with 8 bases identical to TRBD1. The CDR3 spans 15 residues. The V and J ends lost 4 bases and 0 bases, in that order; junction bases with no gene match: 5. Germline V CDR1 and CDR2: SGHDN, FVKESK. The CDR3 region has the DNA TGTGCCAGCAGCCCGAGACAGGGGAACTCCTACGAGCAGTACTTC. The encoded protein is CASSPRQGNSYEQYF.

CDR3: CASLETGTGSYEQYF. The CDR3 DNA is TGTGCCAGCCTTGAGACAGGGACTGGGTCCTACGAGCAGTACTTC. The V and J genes are TRBV2 and TRBJ2-7; a possible D gene is TRBD1 (7 bases). CDR3 length equals 15 residues. V was cut by 8 bases and J by 1 base, with 18 bases left in between. In germline, CDR1 is SNHLY, CDR2 FYNNEI.

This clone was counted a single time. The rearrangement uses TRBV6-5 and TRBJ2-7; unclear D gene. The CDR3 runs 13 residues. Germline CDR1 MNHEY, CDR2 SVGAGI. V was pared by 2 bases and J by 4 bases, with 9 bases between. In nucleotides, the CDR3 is TGTGCCAGCAGTTACGAAAGATTTTACGAGCAGTACTTC. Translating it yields CASSYERFYEQYF.

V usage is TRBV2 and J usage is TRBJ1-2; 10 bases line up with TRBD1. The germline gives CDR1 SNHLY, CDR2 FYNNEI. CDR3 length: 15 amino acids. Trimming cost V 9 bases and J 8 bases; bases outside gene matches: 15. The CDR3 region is CASRITGTGDSGYTF. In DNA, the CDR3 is TGTGCCAGTCGCATTACCGGGACAGGGGACTCCGGCTACACCTTC.

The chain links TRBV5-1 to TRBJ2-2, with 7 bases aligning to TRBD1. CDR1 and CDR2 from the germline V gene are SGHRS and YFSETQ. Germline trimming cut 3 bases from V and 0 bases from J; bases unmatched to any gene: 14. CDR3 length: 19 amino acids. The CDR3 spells CASSSKWTGFFANTGELFF. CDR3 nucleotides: TGCGCCAGCAGCTCGAAATGGACAGGCTTTTTCGCGAACACCGGGGAGCTGTTTTTT.

CDR3: CARHDAPGLAGLSYEQYF. The DNA of the CDR3 is TGTGCCAGGCACGATGCTCCGGGACTAGCGGGCCTCTCCTACGAGCAGTACTTC. The chain employs TRBV19 and TRBJ2-7, with 12 bases that match TRBD2. This CDR3 has 18 amino acids. Germline V CDR1 and CDR2: LNHDA, SQIVND (reference sequence). The J segment lost 0 bases and the V segment lost 9 bases, leaving 15 bases of the junction unmatched. Full variable domain (missing parts from reference TRBV19 and TRBJ2-7): DGGITQSPKYLFRKEGQNVTLSCEQNLNHDAMYWYRQDPGQGLRLIYYSQIVNDFQKGDIAEGYSVSREKKESFPLTVTSAQKNPTAFYLCARHDAPGLAGLSYEQYFGPGTRLTVT.

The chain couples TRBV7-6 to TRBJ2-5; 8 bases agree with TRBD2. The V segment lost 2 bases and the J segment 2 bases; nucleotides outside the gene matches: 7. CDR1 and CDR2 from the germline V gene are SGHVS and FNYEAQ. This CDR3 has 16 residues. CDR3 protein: CASSLLELAEQETQYF. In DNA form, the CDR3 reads TGTGCCAGCAGCTTACTCGAACTAGCGGAGCAAGAGACCCAGTACTTC.

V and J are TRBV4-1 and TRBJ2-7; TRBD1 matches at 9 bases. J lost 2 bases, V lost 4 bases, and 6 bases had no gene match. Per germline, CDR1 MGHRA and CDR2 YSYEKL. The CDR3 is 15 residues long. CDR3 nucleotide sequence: TGCGCCAGCAGCCGGTCGGACAGGGGCCCCTACGAGCAGTACTTC. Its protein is CASSRSDRGPYEQYF.

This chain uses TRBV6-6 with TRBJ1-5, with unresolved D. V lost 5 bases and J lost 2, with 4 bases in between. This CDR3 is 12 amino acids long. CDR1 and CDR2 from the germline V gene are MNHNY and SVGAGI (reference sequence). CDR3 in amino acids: CASSQGNQPQHF. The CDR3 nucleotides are TGTGCCAGCAGTCAGGGCAATCAGCCCCAGCATTTT.

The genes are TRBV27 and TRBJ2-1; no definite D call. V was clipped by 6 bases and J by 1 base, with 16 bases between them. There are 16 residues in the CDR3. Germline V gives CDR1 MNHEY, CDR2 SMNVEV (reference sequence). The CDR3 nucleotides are TGTGCCAGCAGGTTAGTGTACCCCAGGTCCTACAATGAGCAGTTCTTC. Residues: CASRLVYPRSYNEQFF.

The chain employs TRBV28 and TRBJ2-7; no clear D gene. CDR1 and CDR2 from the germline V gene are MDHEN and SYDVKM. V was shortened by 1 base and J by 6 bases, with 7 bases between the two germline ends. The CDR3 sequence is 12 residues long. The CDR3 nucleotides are TGTGCCAGCAGTTTATTTCTGGGCGAGCAGTACTTC. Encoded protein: CASSLFLGEQYF.

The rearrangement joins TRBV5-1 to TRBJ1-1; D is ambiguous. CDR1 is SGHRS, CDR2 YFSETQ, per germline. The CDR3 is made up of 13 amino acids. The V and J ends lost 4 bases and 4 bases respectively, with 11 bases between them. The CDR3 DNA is TGCGCCAGCAGCATTAAGGTGACCACTGAAGCTTTCTTT. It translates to CASSIKVTTEAFF.